These 24 T cell receptor beta chains originate from one sample sequenced in a study of T cells after yellow fever vaccination. From the 5' RACE reads, TCRdb called clonotypes with MiXCR, one entry per CDR3 protein. Among 450,000 to 550,000 distinct CDR3 sequences, less than 20% were seen once, and the ten largest hold around an eighth. The specimen was PBMCs, collected 15 days after the yellow fever booster vaccination. These receptors were obtained from a man aged 25 to 40 who received the YFV17D yellow fever vaccine.

This clonotype was counted a few times. The rearrangement links TRBV4-2 to TRBJ2-3; D may be TRBD2 (6 bases). The CDR3 covers 14 residues. Germline V gives CDR1 LGHNA, CDR2 YNFKEQ. Trimming pared 2 bases from V and 5 bases from J, leaving 11 bases between. CDR3: CASSQRLDVDTQYF. The CDR3 DNA follows: TGTGCCAGCAGCCAAAGACTAGACGTAGATACGCAGTATTTT.

This clonotype was seen only a few times. CDR3 residues: CASSLTGALYNEQFF. The CDR3 DNA sequence: TGTGCCAGCAGCTTAACAGGGGCCCTATACAATGAGCAGTTCTTC. The chain carries TRBV7-3 and TRBJ2-1; maybe TRBD1 (5 bases). The length of the CDR3 is 15 residues. Germline lookup yields CDR1 SGHTA and CDR2 FQGTGA. With 0 bases removed from V and 4 bases from J, the gap between germline ends came to 10 bases.

This clonotype has a count of ten or more. The J gene is TRBJ2-5, the V gene TRBV7-8, with TRBD2 matching over 9 bases. This CDR3 comprises 14 residues. V trimming: 0 bases; J trimming: 7 bases; junction bases outside the gene matches: 3. CDR1 and CDR2 from the germline V gene are SGHVS and FQNEAQ. CDR3 nucleotide sequence: TGTGCCAGCAGCTTAGCGCCACTAGCGGGGACCCAGTACTTC. It encodes CASSLAPLAGTQYF.

The chain recombines TRBV7-2 with TRBJ2-7, with D possibly matching TRBD2 (6 bases). The CDR3 has 14 amino acids. Germline V gives CDR1 SGHTA, CDR2 FQGNSA. The V gene lost 2 bases and the J gene lost 7 bases, with 15 bases spanning the gap. This CDR3 reads CASSLRMREGEQYF. The CDR3 bases are TGTGCCAGCAGCTTACGAATGCGGGAAGGTGAGCAGTACTTC.

This chain links TRBV20-1 with TRBJ2-7; 11 positions match TRBD2. V dropped 0 bases and J dropped 4; count of bases not matched to a gene: 11. This CDR3 comprises 17 residues. CDR1 and CDR2 (germline): DFQATT, SNEGSKA (reference sequence). CDR3 DNA: TGCAGTGCTAGAGATCTCCCGGTGGGGACTAGCGGATACGAGCAGTACTTC. This sequence encodes CSARDLPVGTSGYEQYF.

This clonotype was detected a few times. CDR3 loop: CASSPPLAGSYEQYF. CDR3 coding DNA: TGTGCCAGCAGCCCTCCCCTAGCGGGCTCCTACGAGCAGTACTTC. The chain joins TRBV6-1 to TRBJ2-7; TRBD2 matches 8 bases. CDR1 is MNHNS and CDR2 is SASEGT in the germline V gene. With V trimmed by 6 bases and J by 0 bases, 7 bases remained unmatched. The CDR3 is made up of 15 amino acids.

This clonotype has just a few counts. The chain uses TRBV3-1 and TRBJ2-5; 10 nucleotides align to TRBD2. J lost 3 bases, V lost 3 bases, and 1 base had no gene match. The CDR3 is made up of 14 amino acids. The V gene's germline CDR1 is LGHDT and CDR2 YNNKEL (reference sequence). CDR3 DNA: TGTGCCAGCAGCCACCTAGCGGGAGAAGAGACCCAGTACTTC. Its protein product is CASSHLAGEETQYF.

The CDR3 coding sequence is TGCGCCAGCAGCTTGGAGGGGAGAGGCGTAGGGCAGTACTTC. Amino acids: CASSLEGRGVGQYF. The chain recombines TRBV5-1 with TRBJ2-7, with D tentatively TRBD1 or TRBD2 (5 bases each). Trimming took 0 bases from V and 9 from J, leaving 16 bases between them. This CDR3 has 14 amino acids. Germline CDR1 reads SGHRS; CDR2 reads YFSETQ.

The chain links TRBV18 to TRBJ2-3; TRBD1 agrees at 8 bases. The V segment lost 6 bases and the J segment 0 bases; nucleotides outside the gene matches: 8. CDR1 KGHSH and CDR2 LQKENI come from the germline V gene. The length of the CDR3 is 16 residues. Here the CDR3 reads CASSRTGISSTDTQYF. For the CDR3, the DNA is TGTGCCAGCTCGCGGACAGGGATTTCTAGCACAGATACGCAGTATTTT.

The V call is TRBV20-1, the J call TRBJ2-3, with a possible D match to TRBD2 (6 bases). CDR1 and CDR2 from the germline V gene are DFQATT and SNEGSKA (reference sequence). CDR3 length equals 12 residues. This CDR3 is CSPAGRTDTQYF. The CDR3 DNA is TGCAGCCCCGCGGGGCGCACAGATACGCAGTATTTT.

The chain combines TRBV10-1 with TRBJ1-1; a weak D match, TRBD1 (5 bases). Trimming pared 3 bases from V and 11 bases from J, leaving 10 bases between. This CDR3 has 11 amino acids. Germline-derived CDR1 and CDR2 are WNHNN and SYGVQD (reference sequence). The CDR3 bases are TGCGCCAGCAGTGAAGGGGAGATGGCTTTCTTT. Translated, it gives CASSEGEMAFF.

The table lists this clonotype with a few counts. The rearrangement uses TRBV4-2 and TRBJ2-5; 10 bases agree with TRBD2. The trim removed 3 bases at V and 4 bases at J, leaving 11 bases unmatched. CDR1 is LGHNA and CDR2 is YNFKEQ in the germline V gene. The CDR3 consists of 17 residues. This chain's CDR3 is CASSQWGSGRASETQYF. CDR3 in DNA: TGTGCCAGCAGCCAGTGGGGCAGCGGGAGGGCCTCAGAGACCCAGTACTTC.

This sequence joins TRBV20-1 and TRBJ2-5; 7 bases align to TRBD2. This CDR3 comprises 14 residues. Germline trimming cut 0 bases from V and 7 bases from J; bases unmatched to any gene: 8. The germline gives CDR1 DFQATT, CDR2 SNEGSKA (reference sequence). The CDR3 nucleotides read TGCAGTGCTAGAGATCCGGGGGGTCCAGGGACCCAGTACTTC. Its translation is CSARDPGGPGTQYF.

The CDR3 DNA reads TGTGCCATGGGACAGGGGGAGAACAATGAGCAGTTCTTC. Its translation is CAMGQGENNEQFF. The chain joins TRBV10-3 to TRBJ2-1, with 11 positions matching TRBD1. This CDR3 has 13 amino acids. The germline V gene encodes CDR1 ENHRY and CDR2 SYGVKD. J was trimmed by 5 bases and V by 9 bases; bases with no gene match: 3.

V gene TRBV29-1 combines with J gene TRBJ1-5, with 7 bases identical to TRBD1. Germline V CDR1 and CDR2: SQVTM, ANQGSEA. Trimming at V came to 1 base and at J to 2 bases, leaving 8 bases not matched to a gene. The CDR3 spans 16 residues. The CDR3 bases are TGCAGCGTTGAAGCAGAGGTCGGACAGGGCAATCAGCCCCAGCATTTT. Amino acid sequence: CSVEAEVGQGNQPQHF.

This clonotype was counted only a few times. The rearrangement uses TRBV20-1 and TRBJ2-2; D may be TRBD1 or TRBD2 (6 bases each). Germline V gene lookup returns CDR1 DFQATT and CDR2 SNEGSKA (reference sequence). The CDR3 has 18 residues. Deletions cut 1 base from V and 1 base from J, with 19 bases between. The CDR3 spells CSARASHLGGLNTGELFF. The CDR3 DNA follows: TGCAGTGCTAGAGCCTCCCACCTGGGGGGCCTGAACACCGGGGAGCTGTTTTTT.

This clonotype was counted only a few times. The V gene is TRBV2, the J gene TRBJ1-2; D unresolved. This CDR3 is built from 13 residues. Germline lookup yields CDR1 SNHLY and CDR2 FYNNEI. Trimming removed 4 bases at V and 9 bases at J, with 15 bases between. CDR3 sequence reads: CASSGTGRSSYTF. DNA of the CDR3: TGTGCCAGCAGTGGGACCGGGAGATCCAGCTACACCTTC.

The chain links TRBV4-3 to TRBJ2-6; no firm D call. Trimming removed 0 bases from V and 2 bases from J, with 5 bases in between. The CDR3 is 15 amino acids. Germline V CDR1 and CDR2: LGHNA, YSLEER. The chain's CDR3 is CASSQDLPGANVLTF. CDR3 sequence (DNA): TGCGCCAGCAGCCAAGATCTGCCTGGGGCCAACGTCCTGACTTTC.

The chain is built from TRBV15 and TRBJ1-1, with 8 bases lining up with TRBD1. The CDR3 is made up of 15 amino acids. V was clipped by 3 bases and J by 8 bases; unmatched bases: 11. CDR1 and CDR2 from the germline V gene are LNHNV and YYDKDF (reference sequence). DNA of the CDR3: TGTGCCACCAGCAGTATGGGACAGGCCGGCCTCGAAGCTTTCTTT. As protein: CATSSMGQAGLEAFF.

A few counts support this clonotype. The chain carries TRBV6-1 and TRBJ2-1; D may match TRBD1 or TRBD2 (5 bases each). The germline V gene encodes CDR1 MNHNS and CDR2 SASEGT. This CDR3 has 15 amino acids. Deletions cut 6 bases from V and 6 bases from J, with 18 bases between. CDR3 in amino acids: CASSPGPPPGNEQFF. The CDR3 bases are TGTGCCAGCAGCCCGGGACCCCCCCCGGGCAATGAGCAGTTCTTC.

The V call is TRBV27, the J call TRBJ2-1; TRBD2 is a possible D gene (5 bases). Germline V gene data show CDR1 as MNHEY and CDR2 as SMNVEV (reference sequence). The CDR3 covers 14 residues. Trimming took 7 bases from V and 8 from J, leaving 18 bases between them. The CDR3 DNA follows: TGTGCCAGCAAAATTGACCTCCCCGGGGATGAGCAGTTCTTC. This codes for CASKIDLPGDEQFF.

This clonotype appeared a few times. V and J are TRBV7-3 and TRBJ2-2; 12 nucleotides match TRBD2. V lost 3 bases to trimming and J lost 6 bases; unmatched junction nucleotides: 5. This CDR3 has 16 residues. Germline V CDR1 and CDR2: SGHTA, FQGTGA. CDR3 DNA: TGTGCCAGCAGCTTCGACGCTAGCGGGAGGGCCGGGGAGCTGTTTTTT. Translated, it gives CASSFDASGRAGELFF.

CDR3 amino acids: CASSFVKGYEQYF. CDR3 in DNA: TGTGCCAGCAGTTTCGTGAAGGGCTACGAGCAGTACTTC. The genes are TRBV12-3 or TRBV12-4 and TRBJ2-7, with D uncertain. This CDR3 spans 13 amino acids. V shed 3 bases and J shed 3 bases, with 9 bases lying between them.

V is TRBV15 and J is TRBJ1-4; D gene unclear. The germline V gene has CDR1 LNHNV and CDR2 YYDKDF (reference sequence). The CDR3 totals 15 residues. The ends were cut back, 0 bases at V and 6 bases at J, with 11 bases in the middle. The CDR3 protein is CATSRDRRIDEKLFF. As DNA, the CDR3 is TGTGCCACCAGCAGAGACAGGAGGATAGATGAAAAACTGTTTTTT.